Below, one T cell receptor beta chain is given with its context. Its cognate antigen is unknown. These data belong to a study of vaccination and CD4 T cells after COVID-19. Sequenced with the Oncomine TCR Beta short-read assay was DNA taken from cultured CD4+ T cells. Each CDR3 protein gets one entry after TCRdb re-called the PCR reads with MiXCR. The sample includes about 22,000 distinct CDR3 sequences, 46% seen only once; the top ten take about 13%. The sample's time point: late sampling 161 to 241 days after vaccination in three convalescent patients. Treatment here: roughly 10-day PBMC culture with coronavirus spike peptide pools or control peptides (ViraFEST assay). Germline V gene data show CDR1 as SGHNT and CDR2 as YYREEE (reference sequence). Trimming removed 2 bases from V and 4 bases from J; junction bases left unmatched: 10. The CDR3 has 16 residues.

The V and J genes are TRBV5-4 and TRBJ2-5, with 8 bases lining up with TRBD2. The sequenced sample was CD4+ T cells from blood, cultured in vitro, obtained about 7 months after SARS-CoV-2 vaccination. The clonotype was recovered from a human donor who had recovered from COVID-19. CDR3 loop: CASSLTSGGRGETQYF. DNA of the CDR3: TGTGCCAGCAGCTTAACTAGCGGAGGGCGGGGAGAGACCCAGTACTTC.